These 19 T cell receptor beta chains share one sample of origin, sequenced in a study of blood T cell repertoires in COVID-19. TCRdb's table, derived via immunoSEQ multiplex PCR, lists solely in-frame clones and lacks some. Found here are under 200,000 clones, 65% to 80% of them singletons; the top ten hold roughly 8%. The sequenced sample was peripheral blood. The receptors were gathered from a man in his sixties with acute or convalescent COVID-19.

The V call is TRBV6-5, the J call TRBJ2-3, with unresolved D. Trimming removed 9 bases from V and 0 bases from J, with 10 bases in between. Germline values: CDR1 MNHEY, CDR2 SVGAGI. This CDR3 comprises 13 residues. The CDR3 region is CASGSESTDTQYF. The DNA for the CDR3 is TGTGCCAGTGGCAGCGAAAGCACAGATACGCAGTATTTT.

The chain recombines TRBV10-3 with TRBJ2-3; 12 nucleotides line up with TRBD1. Germline assignment: CDR1 ENHRY and CDR2 SYGVKD. This CDR3 spans 16 amino acids. V gave up 6 bases and J gave up 0 bases; unmatched junction bases: 4. In DNA, the CDR3 is TGTGCCATCAGGGGACAGGGGGCCCTAAGCACAGATACGCAGTATTTT. Its protein is CAIRGQGALSTDTQYF.

The V call is TRBV3-1 (or the pseudogene TRBV3-2), the J call TRBJ1-2; D might be TRBD1 (6 bases). Germline V gives CDR1 LGHDT, CDR2 YNNKEL (reference sequence). This CDR3 is built from 12 residues. V lost 2 bases and J 13 bases, leaving 14 bases between the germline ends. CDR3 bases: TGTGCCAGCAGCCAAAGCAACCGGGACACCACCTTC. Residues: CASSQSNRDTTF.

This chain links TRBV4-1 with TRBJ1-1; no firm D call. CDR3 size: 15 residues. Germline CDR1 and CDR2: MGHRA and YSYEKL. V was trimmed by 1 base and J by 0 bases, leaving 9 bases between them. For the CDR3, the DNA is TGCGCCAGCAGCCAAGGGAGGATCCTGAACACTGAAGCTTTCTTT. It translates to CASSQGRILNTEAFF.

There are a few counts of this clone. CDR3 residues: CARSPQGAQNGYTF. The CDR3 DNA is TGTGCCAGAAGCCCACAGGGGGCGCAGAATGGCTACACCTTC. The V call is TRBV5-3, the J call TRBJ1-2; 9 bases agree with TRBD1. TRBV5-3 is an ORF, and what it does is uncertain. The CDR3 sequence is 14 residues long. The V and J ends lost 4 bases and 6 bases, in that order; junction bases with no gene match: 7.

This clone was recorded many times. The CDR3 DNA follows: TGTGCCAGCAGTCAGCAGGGGGCCGGGGAGCTGTTTTTT. Its translation is CASSQQGAGELFF. The rearrangement joins TRBV6-5 to TRBJ2-2; 7 bases fit TRBD1. V was pared by 5 bases and J by 6 bases, with 3 bases of the junction left unmatched. CDR3 length: 13 residues. In germline, CDR1 is MNHEY, CDR2 SVGAGI.

The chain uses TRBV27 and TRBJ2-3; 14 bases are shared with TRBD2. The length of the CDR3 is 14 residues. V was pared by 4 bases and J by 14 bases, with 8 bases of the junction left unmatched. Per germline, CDR1 MNHEY and CDR2 SMNVEV (reference sequence). The CDR3: CASSSGLAGEVPYF. DNA for the CDR3: TGTGCCAGCAGTTCGGGACTAGCGGGGGAAGTCCCGTATTTT.

This clone came up once. The rearrangement uses TRBV7-9 and TRBJ2-3; 13 bases fit TRBD2. V lost 7 bases, J lost 4 bases, and 5 bases stayed unmatched. CDR3 length: 15 amino acids. Per germline, CDR1 SEHNR and CDR2 FQNEAQ (reference sequence). CDR3 nucleotide sequence: TGTGCCAGCATTAGGACTAGCGGGGGTTCAGATACGCAGTATTTT. Protein product: CASIRTSGGSDTQYF.

This clone has a handful of counts. The V gene is TRBV6-5, the J gene TRBJ1-5; perhaps TRBD1 as D (6 bases). Trimming stripped 8 bases from V and 2 bases from J, with 7 bases between. Looked up from germline, CDR1 is MNHEY and CDR2 is SVGAGI. There are 12 residues in the CDR3. DNA of the CDR3: TGTGCCAGCCGACAGGGCAATCAGCCCCAGCATTTT. This encodes CASRQGNQPQHF.

CDR3 DNA: TGCGCCAGCCATAAGTTTTGGGACAGGGGCACCGGGGAGCTGTTTTTT. It translates to CASHKFWDRGTGELFF. The chain is built from TRBV10-2 and TRBJ2-2; TRBD1 aligns across 10 bases. The CDR3 runs 16 residues. Germline assignment: CDR1 WSHSY and CDR2 SAAADI. After removal of 8 bases from V and 4 bases from J, the junction contained 10 bases not matched to a gene.

V and J are TRBV19 and TRBJ1-2; D is unclear. The CDR3 has 11 residues. Per the germline V gene, CDR1 is LNHDA and CDR2 is SQIVND (reference sequence). Trimming cost V 4 bases and J 5 bases, with 5 bases left between them. CDR3 nucleotides: TGTGCCAGTAGTAATACTTATGGCTACACCTTC. As protein: CASSNTYGYTF.

The chain couples TRBV5-6 to TRBJ1-1; the match to TRBD1 covers 10 bases. Germline V gene data show CDR1 as SGHDT and CDR2 as YYEEEE. The V gene end was trimmed by 4 bases and the J gene end by 8 bases; junction bases not matched to a gene: 8. This CDR3 contains 14 residues. Written as DNA, the CDR3 is TGTGCCAGCAGCACCGGGGACAGGGGAACAGAAGCTTTCTTT. Residues: CASSTGDRGTEAFF.

The chain employs TRBV11-3 and TRBJ1-1; maybe TRBD1 (6 bases). Trimming cost V 5 bases and J 4 bases, with 14 bases left between them. Germline V CDR1 and CDR2: SGHNT, YENEEA. The CDR3 is made up of 14 amino acids. The CDR3 is CASSHRDRPTEAFF. As DNA, the CDR3 is TGTGCCAGCAGCCACAGGGACCGTCCCACTGAAGCTTTCTTT.

This clone was detected a few times. The chain is built from TRBV9 and TRBJ2-5; TRBD2 aligns across 11 bases. The CDR3 extends over 18 amino acids. Germline values: CDR1 SGDLS, CDR2 YYNGEE. J lost 1 base, V lost 0 bases, and 8 bases had no gene match. CDR3 protein: CASSVGLAGGTIQETQYF. The DNA of the CDR3 is TGTGCCAGCAGCGTAGGCCTAGCGGGGGGTACCATCCAAGAGACCCAGTACTTC.

The V gene is TRBV5-1, the J gene TRBJ2-7; 9 nucleotides align to TRBD1. CDR1 SGHRS and CDR2 YFSETQ come from the germline V gene. The ends lost 5 bases at V and 5 bases at J; junction bases unmatched: 11. The CDR3 extends over 15 amino acids. CDR3 protein: CASRLVYRGHDEQYF. Here the CDR3 DNA reads TGCGCCAGCAGACTTGTTTACAGGGGGCACGACGAGCAGTACTTC.

The CDR3 region is CASSLSGGAVGELFF. The DNA of the CDR3 is TGTGCCAGCAGCCTTAGCGGGGGGGCCGTCGGGGAGCTGTTTTTT. The rearrangement joins TRBV5-4 to TRBJ2-2; 11 positions agree with TRBD2. This CDR3 has 15 residues. The V gene's germline CDR1 is SGHNT and CDR2 YYREEE (reference sequence). The ends lost 4 bases at V and 7 bases at J; junction bases unmatched: 6.

Only one count was recorded for this clone. This chain links TRBV14 with TRBJ2-1; 13 bases are a match to TRBD2. The CDR3 is 15 amino acids. Germline V gene lookup returns CDR1 SGHDN and CDR2 FVKESK. With 5 bases clipped from V and 6 bases from J, the junction kept 4 bases outside the gene matches. As DNA, the CDR3 is TGTGCCAGCAGCTTACTAGCGGGGGGGGTCAATGAGCAGTTCTTC. This sequence encodes CASSLLAGGVNEQFF.

CDR3 region: CASSTDRGRNQPQHF. The CDR3 DNA reads as TGTGCCAGTAGTACAGACAGGGGGCGCAATCAGCCCCAGCATTTT. V and J are TRBV19 and TRBJ1-5; 10 nucleotides match TRBD1. V lost 4 bases, J lost 2 bases, and 2 bases stayed unmatched. CDR1 is LNHDA and CDR2 is SQIVND in the germline V gene (reference sequence). The CDR3 contains 15 residues.

CDR3 in amino acids: CASSIASLTYNEQFF. CDR3 DNA: TGTGCCAGCAGTATAGCGTCTCTCACCTACAATGAGCAGTTCTTC. The chain combines TRBV13 with TRBJ2-1; maybe TRBD2 (5 bases). The V gene lost 6 bases and the J gene lost 2 bases, with 14 bases spanning the gap. Germline V gene lookup returns CDR1 PRHDT and CDR2 FYEKMQ (reference sequence). This CDR3 spans 15 amino acids.